This is a list of T cell receptor beta chains from one sample in a study of cytomegalovirus exposure and HLA in healthy donors. Profiling relied on immunoSEQ multiplex PCR, and the TCRdb table lists in-frame clones only, not all of them. The profile covers 120,000 or so clones, with around three quarters appearing a single time and 1% taken by the ten largest. The sequencing input was PBMCs. The source is a man aged 35 to 55 in good health and CMV-seronegative. Each CDR3 is given with its conserved first and last residue.

j_call v_call cdr3_aa
TRBJ1-5 TRBV5-8 CASSFTRDQPQHF
TRBJ1-1 TRBV30 CAWSPKGEAEDTEAFF
TRBJ2-1 TRBV30 CAWRTGDEQFF
TRBJ2-7 TRBV7-9 CASSPGQSLYEQYF
TRBJ1-5 TRBV2 CASSEDRGNQPQHF
TRBJ1-5 TRBV27 CASSFQGGDQPQHF
TRBJ2-2 TRBV5-1 CASSAGLAGEPGELFF
TRBJ2-5 TRBV5-1 CASSFGLVAGVRETQYF
TRBJ1-3 TRBV4-1 CASSLDSFGNTIYF
TRBJ1-2 TRBV7-9 CASSDPGNYGYTF
TRBJ2-6 TRBV29-1 CSVPGVPTSGANVLTF
TRBJ1-1 TRBV7-2 CASSLQDWGRGAFF
TRBJ1-4 TRBV29-1 CSVVQGVGEKLFF
TRBJ1-2 TRBV9 CASSAGGGNYGYTF
TRBJ2-1 TRBV13 CASSLRLAGNEQFF
TRBJ2-1 TRBV9 CASSVWDRPYNEQFF
TRBJ2-7 TRBV5-1 CASSVGDRTYEQYF
TRBJ2-1 TRBV29-1 CSTKTGSYNEQFF
TRBJ1-6 TRBV30 CAWSRTGSPLHF
TRBJ1-1 TRBV27 CASSLKGVRSNTEAFF
TRBJ2-7 TRBV28 CASSLMGSPYEQYF
TRBJ2-7 TRBV2 CASSDTGVLSYEQYF
TRBJ2-4 TRBV10-1 CASIPLAHPPGNIQYF
TRBJ2-7 TRBV5-1 CASTNRGRGQNYEQYF
TRBJ1-2 TRBV6-1 CASSVQGAYGYTF
TRBJ2-1 TRBV2 CASSEIWRGSYNEQFF
TRBJ2-1 TRBV27 CASSSHGGSGLYNEQFF
TRBJ2-1 TRBV5-1 CASSLGSGVTTDEQFF